Below are 25 T cell receptor beta chains sequenced from a single sample in a study of Ad26.COV2.S vaccination and SARS-CoV-2 variants. Treatment noted: 15 to 20 received Ad26.COV2.S at low or high dose, single or two shots; several received placebo; per-sample allocation not given. Day 63 following the first vaccine or placebo injection was when the samples were taken. Sequencing was performed with immunoSEQ multiplex PCR; in TCRdb, only in-frame clones are kept and a portion is missing. The repertoire includes a few hundred thousand clones, roughly nine tenths of them detected once, and 4.5% to 7% sits in the top ten. The sample in question was peripheral blood, obtained in a trial of Ad26.COV2.S vaccine versus placebo. These receptor sequences come from a person between 18 and 65 years old who received the Ad26.COV2.S COVID-19 vaccine or a placebo.

The rearrangement joins TRBV4-3 to TRBJ1-1; 9 bases agree with TRBD1. Unmatched junction bases numbered 9, after V lost 0 bases and J lost 7 bases. Germline V gene lookup returns CDR1 LGHNA and CDR2 YSLEER. This CDR3 is 16 amino acids long. The CDR3 DNA sequence: TGCGCCAGCAGCCAAGATTCACAGGGGGCACAGGGTGAAGCTTTCTTT. Translated: CASSQDSQGAQGEAFF.

As for this clone: Other DNA sequences in this specimen translate into the identical CDR3. The V call is TRBV3-1 (or the pseudogene TRBV3-2), the J call TRBJ1-3; D remains ambiguous. V lost 4 bases and J 2 bases, leaving 0 bases between the germline ends. Germline lookup yields CDR1 LGHDT and CDR2 YNNKEL (reference sequence). This CDR3 is built from 11 residues. The CDR3 region is CASSPGNTIYF. In nucleotides, the CDR3 is TGTGCCAGCAGCCCTGGAAACACCATATATTTT.

V is TRBV7-9 and J is TRBJ1-1; the D gene is possibly TRBD1 (6 bases). The germline CDR1 and CDR2 sequences are SEHNR and FQNEAQ (reference sequence). The V end was cut by 1 base, the J end by 4 bases, with 13 bases between. The CDR3 has 15 amino acids. The CDR3 spells CASSLVDGGRTEAFF. The CDR3 coding sequence is TGTGCCAGCAGCTTAGTTGATGGGGGGCGCACTGAAGCTTTCTTT.

V and J are TRBV4-1 and TRBJ1-5; D unresolved. The CDR3 has 17 residues. Trimming removed 1 base from V and 0 bases from J, with 13 bases in between. CDR1 and CDR2 (germline): MGHRA, YSYEKL. The CDR3 reads CASSQVLLTPSNQPQHF. The DNA of the CDR3 is TGCGCCAGCAGCCAAGTTTTATTGACTCCTAGCAATCAGCCCCAGCATTTT.

This chain uses TRBV7-2 with TRBJ2-1; D possibly matches TRBD1 or TRBD2 (5 bases each). The germline V gene has CDR1 SGHTA and CDR2 FQGNSA. The CDR3 contains 15 residues. Trimming took 4 bases from V and 4 from J, leaving 14 bases between them. CDR3 amino acids: CASSSSGTRYNEQFF. DNA of the CDR3: TGTGCCAGCAGCTCCTCCGGGACCAGATACAATGAGCAGTTCTTC.

The chain joins TRBV5-1 to TRBJ2-7; the match to TRBD2 covers 14 bases. J was trimmed by 7 bases and V by 3 bases; bases with no gene match: 6. This CDR3 has 15 residues. The germline CDR1 and CDR2 sequences are SGHRS and YFSETQ. For the CDR3, the DNA is TGCGCCAGCAGCTCGGGACTAGCGGGAGTGTCTGAGCAGTACGTC. This gives the protein CASSSGLAGVSEQYV.

This clone was picked up one time. This rearrangement joins TRBV2 to TRBJ2-7; 10 bases fit TRBD1. From germline, CDR1 is SNHLY and CDR2 FYNNEI. CDR3 length equals 13 residues. V dropped 8 bases and J dropped 3; count of bases not matched to a gene: 4. CDR3 nucleotide sequence: TGTGCCAGCGAGGGGACAGGGGTCTACGAGCAGTACTTC. Its protein product is CASEGTGVYEQYF. The whole variable domain, remainder taken from reference TRBV2 and TRBJ2-7, is EPEVTQTPSHQVTQMGQEVILRCVPISNHLYFYWYRQILGQKVEFLVSFYNNEISEKSEIFDDQFSVERPDGSNFTLKIRSTKLEDSAMYFCASEGTGVYEQYFGPGTRLTVT.

The chain employs TRBV5-1 and TRBJ2-5; maybe TRBD2 (5 bases). Germline assignment: CDR1 SGHRS and CDR2 YFSETQ. Trimming stripped 5 bases from V and 3 bases from J, with 14 bases between. The CDR3 is made up of 14 amino acids. DNA of the CDR3: TGCGCCAGCAGGCCCTTCTCAGCGGAAGAGACCCAGTACTTC. This gives the protein CASRPFSAEETQYF.

The V gene is TRBV27, the J gene TRBJ1-2; 8 nucleotides agree with TRBD1. The trim removed 2 bases at V and 8 bases at J, leaving 7 bases unmatched. The CDR3 runs to 14 residues. Germline lookup yields CDR1 MNHEY and CDR2 SMNVEV (reference sequence). DNA of the CDR3: TGTGCCAGCAGTTTAATTCAGGGGGCGTCCGGCTACACCTTC. Translated, it gives CASSLIQGASGYTF.

The genes are TRBV11-2 and TRBJ1-2; D possibly corresponds to TRBD1 (6 bases). Germline loops: CDR1 SGHAT, CDR2 FQNNGV. The CDR3 length is 15 residues. Trimming took 4 bases from V and 3 from J, leaving 15 bases between them. The CDR3 nucleotides are TGTGCCAGCAGCTCCCCGGGGGGGCCGGACTATGGCTACACCTTC. It codes for CASSSPGGPDYGYTF.

Regarding this clone: One end of the junction does not line up with germline, which may come from a read error. The chain is built from TRBV7-2 and TRBJ2-3; 10 nucleotides line up with TRBD2. Looked up from germline, CDR1 is SGHTA and CDR2 is FQGNSA. CDR3 length equals 19 residues. The CDR3 region has the DNA TGTGCCAGCGGCTTAGGGTCGGCTAGCGGGAGTTTTAGTCAAGATACGCAGTATTTT. Translated: CASGLGSASGSFSQDTQYF.

V is TRBV24-1 and J is TRBJ2-5, with D perhaps matching TRBD1 (6 bases). Deletions cut 8 bases from V and 1 base from J, with 16 bases between. The V gene's germline CDR1 is KGHDR and CDR2 SFDVKD. CDR3 length: 15 residues. The CDR3 coding sequence is TGTGCCACCACAAAGGGGCCAGGGGCCCAAGAGACCCAGTACTTC. It is translated as CATTKGPGAQETQYF.

The chain is built from TRBV28 and TRBJ1-5, with 7 bases fitting TRBD1. The trim removed 4 bases at V and 7 bases at J, leaving 4 bases unmatched. Germline V gene sequence: CDR1 MDHEN, CDR2 SYDVKM. This CDR3 is 13 amino acids long. CDR3 protein: CASSYRGFQPQHF. The CDR3 DNA follows: TGTGCCAGCAGTTACAGGGGATTCCAGCCCCAGCATTTT. The variable domain in full, completed from reference TRBV28 and TRBJ1-5, reads DVKVTQSSRYLVKRTGEKVFLECVQDMDHENMFWYRQDPGLGLRLIYFSYDVKMKEKGDIPEGYSVSREKKERFSLILESASTNQTSMYLCASSYRGFQPQHFGDGTRLSIL.

The chain joins TRBV25-1 to TRBJ2-3; 9 bases match TRBD1. Germline CDR1 and CDR2: MGHDK and SYGVNS. This CDR3 has 14 amino acids. V was pared by 6 bases and J by 1 base, with 2 bases of the junction left unmatched. CDR3 amino acids: CASSRQGGTDTQYF. In nucleotides, the CDR3 is TGTGCCAGCAGCCGACAGGGGGGCACAGATACGCAGTATTTT.

The chain employs TRBV30 and TRBJ1-1; D is unresolved. Germline-derived CDR1 and CDR2 are GTSNPN and SVGIG (reference sequence). The CDR3 sequence is 11 residues long. Trimming left V 4 bases short and J 2 bases short, with 5 bases between. CDR3 sequence: CAWMFNTEAFF. The CDR3, as DNA: TGTGCCTGGATGTTCAACACTGAAGCTTTCTTT.

This chain links TRBV4-3 with TRBJ1-1; D unclear. The ends were cut back, 2 bases at V and 4 bases at J, with 14 bases in the middle. The germline CDR1 and CDR2 sequences are LGHNA and YSLEER. The length of the CDR3 is 15 residues. The CDR3, as DNA: TGCGCCAGCAGCCAACTCCCGCAGGTTGGCACTGAAGCTTTCTTT. It specifies CASSQLPQVGTEAFF.

This clone came up once. V usage is TRBV10-3 and J usage is TRBJ1-4; D unclear. The CDR3 is 12 residues long. CDR1 is ENHRY, CDR2 SYGVKD, per germline. Trimming stripped 2 bases from V and 5 bases from J, with 3 bases between. In nucleotides, the CDR3 is TGTGCCATCAGTGAGGGGAATGAAAAACTGTTTTTT. Translated: CAISEGNEKLFF.

The rearrangement links TRBV14 to TRBJ1-6; D remains unclear. With 1 base removed from V and 0 bases from J, the gap between germline ends came to 10 bases. From germline, CDR1 is SGHDN and CDR2 FVKESK. This CDR3 has 17 amino acids. The CDR3 spells CASSQVDPRSYNSPLHF. The CDR3 nucleotides read TGTGCCAGCAGCCAAGTTGATCCCCGCTCCTATAATTCACCCCTCCACTTT.

The chain carries TRBV7-2 and TRBJ1-2; 7 positions agree with TRBD1. Germline V gene sequence: CDR1 SGHTA, CDR2 FQGNSA. The CDR3 extends over 13 amino acids. V shed 6 bases and J 8 bases; nucleotides not matched to a gene: 9. In DNA form, the CDR3 reads TGTGCCAGCAGTCCCGACAGGGAGAGAGGCTACACCTTC. This codes for CASSPDRERGYTF.

This chain joins TRBV5-6 and TRBJ2-1; either TRBD1 or TRBD2 may fit D (5 bases each). V was trimmed by 5 bases and J by 9 bases, leaving 12 bases between them. Looked up from germline, CDR1 is SGHDT and CDR2 is YYEEEE. There are 12 residues in the CDR3. CDR3 protein: CASSLAGAEQFF. CDR3 nucleotide sequence: TGTGCCAGCAGTCTGGCCGGGGCTGAGCAGTTCTTC.

J is TRBJ2-3 and V is TRBV6-6; 8 bases align to TRBD2. The junction had 7 bases not matched to a gene; V was cut back by 4 bases and J by 4 bases. Per germline, CDR1 MNHNY and CDR2 SVGAGI (reference sequence). This CDR3 is built from 15 residues. CDR3 in amino acids: CASSSSGGGPDTQYF. The CDR3 DNA follows: TGTGCCAGCAGTTCCTCTGGCGGGGGGCCAGATACGCAGTATTTT.

The chain has TRBV3-1 (or the pseudogene TRBV3-2) and TRBJ2-1, with TRBD2 matching over 9 bases. The V gene end was trimmed by 5 bases and the J gene end by 2 bases; junction bases not matched to a gene: 4. The CDR3 loop spans 15 amino acids. Looked up from germline, CDR1 is LGHDT and CDR2 is YNNKEL (reference sequence). Here the CDR3 DNA reads TGTGCCAGCAGCTTCCGACTAGCGGCCTACAATGAGCAGTTCTTC. Protein sequence: CASSFRLAAYNEQFF.

The rearrangement joins TRBV5-6 to TRBJ2-7; D gene ambiguous. The germline V gene has CDR1 SGHDT and CDR2 YYEEEE. The V and J ends lost 0 bases and 0 bases respectively, with 10 bases between them. The CDR3 is 15 amino acids. CDR3 sequence (DNA): TGTGCCAGCAGCTTGGGACCCCCGAGCTCCTACGAGCAGTACTTC. Amino acids: CASSLGPPSSYEQYF.

The rearrangement joins TRBV27 to TRBJ2-7, with a weak D call TRBD1 (5 bases). Germline V CDR1 and CDR2: MNHEY, SMNVEV (reference sequence). Trimming took off 4 bases at V and 2 bases at J, with 18 bases between the two ends. The CDR3 totals 16 residues. CDR3 in amino acids: CASSSVWQGVTYEQYV. CDR3 in DNA: TGTGCCAGCAGTTCAGTTTGGCAGGGCGTTACCTACGAGCAGTACGTC.

This clone was counted a single time. The rearrangement uses TRBV6-5 and TRBJ1-1; D unclear. The CDR3 length is 12 residues. Trimming removed 6 bases from V and 0 bases from J, with 5 bases in between. Germline loops: CDR1 MNHEY, CDR2 SVGAGI. The DNA of the CDR3 is TGTGCCAGCAGCCAGTTGAACACTGAAGCTTTCTTT. It specifies CASSQLNTEAFF.